These 11 T cell receptor beta chains share one sample of origin, sequenced in a study of T cell responses to AZD1222 COVID-19 vaccine. Clones were sequenced by immunoSEQ multiplex PCR, and TCRdb holds only the in-frame ones, with some missing. This table holds about 150,000 clones, 80% to 95% found once. The sample consisted of peripheral blood, taken 28 days after the second AZD1222 dose. These receptors were taken from an adult who received the AZD1222 COVID-19 vaccine.

In this sample, this clone turned up a few times. The chain combines TRBV27 with TRBJ1-4, with a tentative D call TRBD1 (5 bases). Trimming removed 6 bases from V and 11 bases from J, with 16 bases in between. CDR1 and CDR2 (germline): MNHEY, SMNVEV (reference sequence). This CDR3 is built from 13 residues. In DNA, the CDR3 is TGTGCCAGCAGACCCGGGGGGAGGGAGAAACTGTTTTTT. It is translated as CASRPGGREKLFF.

The V gene is TRBV27, the J gene TRBJ2-3; D is possibly TRBD2 (6 bases). CDR1 and CDR2 from the germline V gene are MNHEY and SMNVEV (reference sequence). Trimming cost V 2 bases and J 1 base, with 10 bases left between them. The CDR3 runs 15 residues. The CDR3 DNA reads as TGTGCCAGCAGTTTAGGCGGGGCGGGCACAGATACGCAGTATTTT. Translation gives CASSLGGAGTDTQYF.

The chain is built from TRBV4-1 and TRBJ1-1; 7 bases map to TRBD1. The germline V gene has CDR1 MGHRA and CDR2 YSYEKL. With 4 bases clipped from V and 0 bases from J, the junction kept 5 bases outside the gene matches. The CDR3 spans 15 residues. CDR3 bases: TGCGCCAGCAGCCCGACAGGGTCGATGAACACTGAAGCTTTCTTT. Encoded protein: CASSPTGSMNTEAFF.

V and J are TRBV9 and TRBJ2-2, with 16 bases fitting TRBD2. Germline V gene lookup returns CDR1 SGDLS and CDR2 YYNGEE. CDR3 length: 18 amino acids. V trimming: 2 bases; J trimming: 5 bases; junction bases outside the gene matches: 6. The CDR3: CASSVGLAGGPETGELFF. The CDR3 nucleotides read TGTGCCAGCAGCGTGGGACTAGCGGGGGGGCCCGAGACCGGGGAGCTGTTTTTT.

The rearrangement uses TRBV9 and TRBJ1-6; D call uncertain. Germline V gives CDR1 SGDLS, CDR2 YYNGEE. The CDR3 sequence is 14 residues long. Trimming cost V 0 bases and J 10 bases, with 11 bases left between them. CDR3 DNA: TGTGCCAGCAGCGTAGGTGGTGCTGGGTCACCCCTCCACTTT. Its protein is CASSVGGAGSPLHF.

The J gene is TRBJ2-7, the V gene TRBV10-1, with D possibly called TRBD1 or TRBD2 (5 bases each). CDR3 length: 17 amino acids. Germline V gene sequence: CDR1 WNHNN, CDR2 SYGVQD (reference sequence). Trimming pared 7 bases from V and 0 bases from J, leaving 22 bases between. The CDR3 protein is CASKAPEGRLVSYEQYF. The CDR3 DNA follows: TGCGCCAGCAAAGCCCCAGAGGGGCGGCTTGTCTCCTACGAGCAGTACTTC.

This clone was found once. The chain has TRBV28 and TRBJ1-5; unclear D gene. V lost 8 bases and J 2 bases, leaving 10 bases between the germline ends. The CDR3 sequence is 13 residues long. CDR1 and CDR2 from the germline V gene are MDHEN and SYDVKM. The CDR3 nucleotides are TGTGCCAGCGAGTGGGGAGGCAATCAGCCCCAGCATTTT. Translated: CASEWGGNQPQHF. Using reference TRBV28 and TRBJ1-5 for the parts outside the CDR3, the full variable domain is DVKVTQSSRYLVKRTGEKVFLECVQDMDHENMFWYRQDPGLGLRLIYFSYDVKMKEKGDIPEGYSVSREKKERFSLILESASTNQTSMYLCASEWGGNQPQHFGDGTRLSIL.

The chain recombines TRBV20-1 with TRBJ1-4; unclear D gene. This CDR3 is 14 amino acids long. Germline values: CDR1 DFQATT, CDR2 SNEGSKA (reference sequence). V was cut by 3 bases and J by 0 bases, with 8 bases left in between. CDR3 in amino acids: CSASRTTTNEKLFF. The CDR3, as DNA: TGCAGTGCTAGTCGGACGACAACTAATGAAAAACTGTTTTTT.

This chain links TRBV7-7 with TRBJ2-5, with 8 bases lining up with TRBD2. The CDR3 sequence is 15 residues long. V was clipped by 5 bases and J by 3 bases; unmatched bases: 8. CDR1 is SSHAT, CDR2 FNYEAQ, per germline (reference sequence). The CDR3, as DNA: TGTGCCAGCAGCACCGGGGGTAGCGGGAAAGAGACCCAGTACTTC. Its protein product is CASSTGGSGKETQYF. Based on the CDR3 plus reference TRBV7-7 and TRBJ2-5, the full variable domain is GAGVSQSPRYKVTKRGQDVTLRCDPISSHATLYWYQQALGQGPEFLTYFNYEAQPDKSGLPSDRFSAERPEGSISTLTIQRTEQRDSAMYRCASSTGGSGKETQYFGPGTRLLVL.

The chain uses TRBV28 and TRBJ1-1; D possibly corresponds to TRBD1 (5 bases). CDR3 size: 13 residues. Germline V gene data show CDR1 as MDHEN and CDR2 as SYDVKM. Trimming cost V 3 bases and J 10 bases, with 15 bases left between them. In DNA, the CDR3 is TGTGCCAGCAGTTTGGGCAGGGTTTTTGGAGCTTTCTTT. Residues: CASSLGRVFGAFF.

The chain combines TRBV21-1 with TRBJ2-3; the table assigns TRBD2, which was not confirmed against the DNA. TRBV21-1 is a pseudogene locus. The CDR3 runs 17 residues. The CDR3 is CASSSYPLRLYTDTQYF. The CDR3 region has the DNA TGTGCCAGCAGCAGCTACCCCTTACGGTTATACACAGATACGCAGTATTTT.